Presented here are 32 T cell receptor beta chains from one specimen sequenced in a study of blood T cells in healthy people across ages. Through a sample-barcoded 5' primer and a J-beta primer mix, a second PCR was run for about 6 to 11 cycles. One entry per CDR3 protein results from TCRdb running MiXCR on the 5' RACE reads. The profile covers some 1.5 million distinct CDR3 sequences, with about 30% appearing a single time and 7.7% taken by the ten largest. The specimen sequenced was blood. Every receptor here comes from a young woman in good health.

The chain has TRBV5-1 and TRBJ2-5; possibly TRBD2 for D (5 bases). The germline gives CDR1 SGHRS, CDR2 YFSETQ. V gave up 5 bases and J gave up 5 bases, with 13 bases separating them. This CDR3 contains 13 residues. Here the CDR3 DNA reads TGCGCCAGCAGTATTCTAGCCACCGAGACCCAGTACTTC. Translation: CASSILATETQYF.

With regard to this clonotype: A much larger clonotype is one base distant, so this may be a read error. The J gene is TRBJ2-7, the V gene TRBV3-1; 11 nucleotides line up with TRBD2. CDR1 is LGHDT and CDR2 is YNNKEL in the germline V gene (reference sequence). CDR3 length: 14 amino acids. With 8 bases clipped from V and 6 bases from J, the junction kept 9 bases outside the gene matches. In DNA form, the CDR3 reads TGTGCCAGCGGTGAGACTAGCGGGGTTCGCGAGCAGTACTTC. The encoded protein is CASGETSGVREQYF.

J is TRBJ1-2 and V is TRBV24-1; D is unresolved. The CDR3 contains 12 residues. Trimming pared 10 bases from V and 2 bases from J, leaving 10 bases between. Germline V lookup: CDR1 KGHDR, CDR2 SFDVKD. This chain's CDR3 is CATMDGNYGYTF. CDR3 DNA sequence: TGTGCCACTATGGACGGCAACTATGGCTACACCTTC.

The chain recombines TRBV7-2 with TRBJ1-3, with a weak D call TRBD1 (5 bases). Trimming removed 3 bases from V and 3 bases from J, with 9 bases in between. The CDR3 sequence is 14 residues long. Germline CDR1 SGHTA, CDR2 FQGNSA. The DNA for the CDR3 is TGTGCCAGCAGCTTCCAGGGAGATGGAAACACCATATATTTT. Its protein is CASSFQGDGNTIYF.

A few counts support this clonotype. The chain joins TRBV7-2 to TRBJ2-2; D might be TRBD1 (5 bases). V was shortened by 5 bases and J by 1 base, with 14 bases between the two germline ends. CDR3 size: 16 residues. Germline loops: CDR1 SGHTA, CDR2 FQGNSA. The CDR3, as DNA: TGTGCCAGCAGCCCAGGACACCTTTTGAACACCGGGGAGCTGTTTTTT. Translating gives CASSPGHLLNTGELFF.

This clonotype was counted a few times. The chain couples TRBV18 to TRBJ2-7, with D possibly matching TRBD2 (7 bases). Germline CDR1 and CDR2: KGHSH and LQKENI. With 1 base removed from V and 4 bases from J, the gap between germline ends came to 14 bases. This CDR3 region has 15 residues. CDR3 bases: TGTGCCAGCTCACCACGGACTAGGACAGATTACGAGCAGTACTTC. Residues: CASSPRTRTDYEQYF.

V gene TRBV7-6 combines with J gene TRBJ2-5; D possibly uses TRBD1 or TRBD2 (6 bases each). Germline lookup yields CDR1 SGHVS and CDR2 FNYEAQ. This CDR3 is 14 amino acids long. Between the trimmed V and J ends, which lost 9 bases and 4 bases, there was a span of 18 bases. This CDR3 reads CASAGTGGGETQYF. The CDR3, as DNA: TGTGCCAGTGCTGGCACCGGGGGCGGAGAGACCCAGTACTTC.

This clonotype was observed a handful of times. The chain is built from TRBV24-1 and TRBJ2-4; TRBD2 might be the D (6 bases). CDR1 and CDR2 (germline): KGHDR, SFDVKD. This CDR3 is 17 amino acids long. Trimming shortened V by 3 bases and J by 0 bases, and 14 bases separated the two germline ends. CDR3 DNA sequence: TGTGCCACCAGTGATGAAGGGTCGGGGGTAGCCAAAAACATTCAGTACTTC. Amino acids: CATSDEGSGVAKNIQYF.

This clonotype has at least ten counts. This chain joins TRBV5-1 and TRBJ2-4; D remains unclear. Germline assignment: CDR1 SGHRS and CDR2 YFSETQ. Trimming removed 7 bases at V and 2 bases at J, with 7 bases between. The CDR3 is made up of 12 amino acids. CDR3: CASPRTKNIQYF. The CDR3 nucleotides are TGCGCCAGCCCGCGGACCAAAAACATTCAGTACTTC.

This clonotype was seen a single time. This sequence may be a read error, since a much larger clone differs from it by one base. The CDR3 bases are TGTGCCAGCAGCTTAGAGGGGAAGACAGATACGCAGTATTTT. Amino acid sequence: CASSLEGKTDTQYF. This chain joins TRBV11-2 and TRBJ2-3; D gene ambiguous. This CDR3 has 14 residues. CDR1 is SGHAT, CDR2 FQNNGV, per germline. Trimming stripped 0 bases from V and 3 bases from J, with 7 bases between. The whole variable domain, filled in from reference TRBV11-2 and TRBJ2-3, reads EAGVAQSPRYKIIEKRQSVAFWCNPISGHATLYWYQQILGQGPKLLIQFQNNGVVDDSQLPKDRFSAERLKGVDSTLKIQPAKLEDSAVYLCASSLEGKTDTQYFGPGTRLTVL.

The genes are TRBV27 and TRBJ1-5, with a possible D match to TRBD1 (6 bases). With 5 bases removed from V and 3 bases from J, the gap between germline ends came to 23 bases. Per the germline V gene, CDR1 is MNHEY and CDR2 is SMNVEV (reference sequence). This CDR3 has 18 residues. The CDR3 is CASSPFVSGQRFNQPQHF. The CDR3 DNA follows: TGTGCCAGCAGTCCGTTCGTTTCAGGACAGAGGTTCAATCAGCCCCAGCATTTT.

The chain carries TRBV4-3 and TRBJ2-7, with a possible D match to TRBD2 (7 bases). The J call may be incorrect, as the DNA end agrees better with TRBJ2-5. The V gene's germline CDR1 is LGHNA and CDR2 YSLEER. CDR3 length equals 14 residues. The CDR3 DNA reads as TGCGCCAGCAGCCAGGGGGCGGGAGACGAGACCCAGTACTTC. Its translation is CASSQGAGDETQYF.

The chain is built from TRBV5-1 and TRBJ2-2; TRBD1 or TRBD2 may be the D gene (5 bases each). The germline V gene has CDR1 SGHRS and CDR2 YFSETQ. The CDR3 has 17 residues. V lost 9 bases to trimming and J lost 6 bases, with 27 bases between them. The CDR3 loop is CATQAEGAYGVAGELFF. For the CDR3, the DNA is TGCGCCACTCAGGCGGAAGGGGCCTACGGGGTGGCCGGGGAGCTGTTTTTT.

This clonotype was counted ten times or more. The J gene is TRBJ1-2, the V gene TRBV4-1, with TRBD1 matching over 12 bases. Losses at the gene ends were 4 bases for V and 4 bases for J; bases not matched to a gene: 16. The germline gives CDR1 MGHRA, CDR2 YSYEKL. The CDR3 spans 19 residues. DNA for the CDR3: TGCGCCAGCAGCCCTCATGCTCCGGGACAGGGGGCCCGACCCTATGGCTACACCTTC. Its protein is CASSPHAPGQGARPYGYTF.

This clonotype was seen repeatedly, ten times or more. J is TRBJ2-7 and V is TRBV27; possible D gene TRBD2, 6 bases. CDR1 is MNHEY and CDR2 is SMNVEV in the germline V gene (reference sequence). The ends were cut back, 3 bases at V and 5 bases at J, with 14 bases in the middle. The CDR3 contains 14 residues. CDR3 sequence: CASSFWAGTHEQYF. CDR3 bases: TGTGCCAGCAGTTTCTGGGCGGGAACCCACGAGCAGTACTTC.

CDR3 loop: CASSLERPTNEKLFF. The CDR3 bases are TGTGCCAGCAGCTTAGAGAGGCCAACTAATGAAAAACTGTTTTTT. The J gene is TRBJ1-4, the V gene TRBV7-6; no clear D. The CDR3 is 15 residues long. CDR1 and CDR2 from the germline V gene are SGHVS and FNYEAQ. V lost 1 base and J 0 bases, leaving 6 bases between the germline ends.

The V call is TRBV11-2, the J call TRBJ2-5; 7 nucleotides agree with TRBD1. Germline lookup yields CDR1 SGHAT and CDR2 FQNNGV. This CDR3 has 15 amino acids. V dropped 5 bases and J dropped 5; count of bases not matched to a gene: 11. CDR3 DNA: TGTGCCAGCAGCCTGAACAGGGGCTCTGCGGAGACCCAGTACTTC. It specifies CASSLNRGSAETQYF.

V gene TRBV29-1 combines with J gene TRBJ1-2; no clear D. Trimming stripped 7 bases from V and 4 bases from J, with 13 bases between. The CDR3 has 12 amino acids. Germline CDR1 reads SQVTM; CDR2 reads ANQGSEA. Here the CDR3 DNA reads TGCAGCGCGACACCCTCCCTCTATGGCTACACCTTC. It specifies CSATPSLYGYTF.

The rearrangement joins TRBV20-1 to TRBJ2-3; D call uncertain. The CDR3 has 14 residues. CDR1 and CDR2 (germline): DFQATT, SNEGSKA (reference sequence). The V and J ends lost 3 bases and 3 bases respectively, with 13 bases between them. The DNA for the CDR3 is TGCAGTGCTAGGATTCCTGCGGTGACAGATACGCAGTATTTT. Translating it yields CSARIPAVTDTQYF.

Turning to this clonotype: A much more abundant neighbour one base away suggests this may be a read error. The chain is built from TRBV7-2 and TRBJ2-7; D perhaps matches TRBD1 (5 bases). Germline V lookup: CDR1 SGHTA, CDR2 FQGNSA. V gave up 5 bases and J gave up 4 bases, with 18 bases separating them. This CDR3 is built from 15 residues. CDR3 sequence reads: CASSVTWVRAYEQYF. For the CDR3, the DNA is TGTGCCAGCAGCGTCACCTGGGTCAGGGCTTACGAGCAGTACTTC. Drawing the rest from reference TRBV7-2 and TRBJ2-7, the complete variable domain is GAGVSQSPSNKVTEKGKDVELRCDPISGHTALYWYRQSLGQGLEFLIYFQGNSAPDKSGLPSDRFSAERTGGSVSTLTIQRTQQEDSAVYLCASSVTWVRAYEQYFGPGTRLTVT.

For this clonotype: The conserved final phenylalanine or tryptophan is absent from the CDR3, which likely points to a read error. The V call is TRBV5-5, the J call TRBJ1-2, with TRBD1 as a possible D gene (5 bases). The CDR3 runs to 16 residues. Germline assignment: CDR1 SGHKS and CDR2 YYEKEE (reference sequence). V lost 4 bases and J 2 bases, leaving 18 bases between the germline ends. The DNA for the CDR3 is TGTGCCAGCAGCAAAACAGGCTACGCAGGCAACTATGGCTACACCGTC. This sequence encodes CASSKTGYAGNYGYTV.

This clonotype was recorded many times. The CDR3 sequence: CASRAGTSYGYTF. CDR3 sequence (DNA): TGTGCCAGCAGAGCCGGGACCTCCTATGGCTACACCTTC. The chain joins TRBV6-1 to TRBJ1-2; a possible D gene is TRBD1 (5 bases). Germline V gene sequence: CDR1 MNHNS, CDR2 SASEGT. CDR3 length equals 13 residues. V gave up 6 bases and J gave up 4 bases, with 12 bases separating them.

This clonotype was detected ten times or more. The chain employs TRBV5-1 and TRBJ2-7, with 10 bases that match TRBD1. The CDR3 sequence is 16 residues long. With V trimmed by 1 base and J by 6 bases, 10 bases remained unmatched. The V gene's germline CDR1 is SGHRS and CDR2 YFSETQ. This CDR3 reads CASSLMSGQGISEQYF. DNA for the CDR3: TGCGCCAGCAGCTTGATGTCGGGACAGGGGATCTCCGAGCAGTACTTC.

The chain carries TRBV7-9 and TRBJ1-1, with TRBD1 as a possible D gene (5 bases). Germline CDR1 reads SEHNR; CDR2 reads FQNEAQ (reference sequence). This CDR3 region has 15 residues. The germline V and J ends were trimmed by 4 bases and 11 bases, with 23 bases remaining between them. The CDR3: CASSSQMGHYGKAFF. CDR3 nucleotide sequence: TGTGCCAGCAGCTCCCAAATGGGGCATTACGGAAAGGCTTTCTTT. The whole variable domain, remainder taken from reference TRBV7-9 and TRBJ1-1, is DTGVSQNPRHKITKRGQNVTFRCDPISEHNRLYWYRQTLGQGPEFLTYFQNEAQLEKSRLLSDRFSAERPKGSFSTLEIQRTEQGDSAMYLCASSSQMGHYGKAFFGQGTRLTVV.

This clonotype has more than one count but fewer than ten. This chain connects TRBV10-2 to TRBJ2-5, with 9 bases identical to TRBD1. The CDR3 spans 15 residues. CDR1 is WSHSY and CDR2 is SAAADI in the germline V gene. The V and J ends lost 4 bases and 5 bases, in that order; junction bases with no gene match: 8. For the CDR3, the DNA is TGCGCCAGCAGTGGGTCGGACAGGGGTATTGAGACCCAGTACTTC. It translates to CASSGSDRGIETQYF.

This clonotype was counted ten times or more. This chain connects TRBV5-5 to TRBJ2-1; D might be TRBD1 (6 bases). This CDR3 region has 16 residues. Between the trimmed V and J ends, which lost 4 bases and 8 bases, there was a span of 22 bases. CDR1 is SGHKS and CDR2 is YYEKEE in the germline V gene (reference sequence). In DNA, the CDR3 is TGTGCCAGCAGCCATCTCCGGGACATCTCTCGGGATGAGCAGTTCTTC. Its translation is CASSHLRDISRDEQFF.

This clonotype has at least ten counts. V usage is TRBV20-1 and J usage is TRBJ2-7; 11 positions agree with TRBD2. Germline CDR1 DFQATT, CDR2 SNEGSKA (reference sequence). V lost 5 bases to trimming and J lost 1 base; unmatched junction nucleotides: 7. CDR3 length: 15 residues. The CDR3 nucleotides read TGCAGTGCTTCACTAGCGGGAGTTAGTTCCTACGAGCAGTACTTC. Encoded protein: CSASLAGVSSYEQYF.

This clonotype was detected only a few times. This rearrangement joins TRBV7-2 to TRBJ2-1; 7 nucleotides align to TRBD2. J lost 3 bases, V lost 8 bases, and 10 bases had no gene match. The CDR3 is made up of 15 amino acids. From germline, CDR1 is SGHTA and CDR2 FQGNSA. CDR3 amino acids: CASGPPGTNYNEQFF. The CDR3 nucleotides read TGTGCCAGCGGGCCGCCGGGGACTAACTACAATGAGCAGTTCTTC.

The chain carries TRBV4-3 and TRBJ2-1, with D possibly being TRBD1 (7 bases). The CDR3 loop spans 17 amino acids. V dropped 1 base and J dropped 7 bases, with 20 bases sitting between them. The V gene's germline CDR1 is LGHNA and CDR2 YSLEER. CDR3 protein: CASSQGLPAGTENEQFF. In DNA form, the CDR3 reads TGCGCCAGCAGCCAAGGTCTTCCGGCGGGGACAGAGAATGAGCAGTTCTTC.

This clonotype has just a few counts. The chain joins TRBV4-1 to TRBJ1-1, with no clear D. V was clipped by 0 bases and J by 1 base, with 12 bases between them. CDR1 and CDR2 (germline): MGHRA, YSYEKL. This CDR3 region has 16 residues. CDR3 protein: CASSQDRAHSNTEAFF. CDR3 nucleotide sequence: TGCGCCAGCAGCCAAGATCGAGCCCACTCGAACACTGAAGCTTTCTTT.

This clonotype has ten or more counts. The rearrangement uses TRBV12-3 or TRBV12-4 and TRBJ2-7; the match to TRBD1 covers 9 bases. The CDR3 has 14 residues. V was clipped by 5 bases and J by 7 bases; unmatched bases: 9. The CDR3 loop is CASSPTGTGSEQYF. CDR3 sequence (DNA): TGTGCCAGCAGTCCAACCGGGACAGGGAGTGAGCAGTACTTC.

This chain links TRBV5-5 with TRBJ1-6; 11 nucleotides match TRBD1. Germline V lookup: CDR1 SGHKS, CDR2 YYEKEE (reference sequence). This CDR3 is 15 amino acids long. The J segment lost 10 bases and the V segment lost 0 bases, leaving 3 bases of the junction unmatched. The CDR3 DNA reads TGTGCCAGCAGCTTGGGGGACAGGGGGAAGTCACCCCTCCACTTT. It translates to CASSLGDRGKSPLHF.